One and the same sample provided the 19 T cell receptor beta chains below, sequenced in a study of blood T cell repertoires in COVID-19. Sequencing was performed with immunoSEQ multiplex PCR; in TCRdb, only in-frame clones are kept and a portion is missing. Of about 240,000 clones listed, about 86% were seen once; the top ten hold around 9.6%. Material: peripheral blood. Receptor source: a woman between 50 and 59 years old with COVID-19, enrolled during active disease.

J is TRBJ2-7 and V is TRBV7-3; 7 bases fit TRBD2. With 2 bases clipped from V and 6 bases from J, the junction kept 1 base outside the gene matches. Germline lookup yields CDR1 SGHTA and CDR2 FQGTGA. The CDR3 is 12 residues long. CDR3 sequence reads: CASSLASGEQYF. In DNA form, the CDR3 reads TGTGCCAGCAGCTTAGCTAGCGGCGAGCAGTACTTC.

The chain is built from TRBV12-5 and TRBJ1-5; TRBD1 might be the D (6 bases). This CDR3 has 17 residues. Germline CDR1 reads LGHNT; CDR2 reads FRNRAP. Trimming left V 2 bases short and J 2 bases short, with 16 bases between. In nucleotides, the CDR3 is TGTGCTAGTGGTTTGAGGGCAGGGGACGGTGGCAATCAGCCCCAGCATTTT. It encodes CASGLRAGDGGNQPQHF.

The chain links TRBV7-9 to TRBJ2-1, with 8 positions matching TRBD1. CDR1 is SEHNR and CDR2 is FQNEAQ in the germline V gene (reference sequence). V trimming: 3 bases; J trimming: 1 base; junction bases outside the gene matches: 8. The CDR3 runs 17 residues. CDR3 coding DNA: TGTGCCAGCAGCTTCGACAGGGGTAGACCGTCCTACAATGAGCAGTTCTTC. It is translated as CASSFDRGRPSYNEQFF. Complete variable domain (other parts from reference TRBV7-9 and TRBJ2-1): DTGVSQNPRHKITKRGQNVTFRCDPISEHNRLYWYRQTLGQGPEFLTYFQNEAQLEKSRLLSDRFSAERPKGSFSTLEIQRTEQGDSAMYLCASSFDRGRPSYNEQFFGPGTRLTVL.

The V call is TRBV27, the J call TRBJ1-5; D is unclear. Trimming removed 5 bases at V and 1 base at J, with 9 bases between. Germline V CDR1 and CDR2: MNHEY, SMNVEV (reference sequence). The CDR3 has 14 residues. For the CDR3, the DNA is TGTGCCAGCAGTGAGACAAACAGCAATCAGCCCCAGCATTTT. Encoded protein: CASSETNSNQPQHF.

This chain uses TRBV10-3 with TRBJ2-3, with 9 bases aligning to TRBD2. Germline CDR1 reads ENHRY; CDR2 reads SYGVKD. The CDR3 sequence is 16 residues long. Trimming at V came to 4 bases and at J to 1 base, leaving 6 bases not matched to a gene. The CDR3, as DNA: TGTGCCATCAGTGGAAGCCGACTAGCGGGCACAGATACGCAGTATTTT. Protein sequence: CAISGSRLAGTDTQYF.

V usage is TRBV12-3 or TRBV12-4 and J usage is TRBJ2-7, with 7 bases matching TRBD1. The CDR3 contains 12 residues. J gave up 6 bases and V 4 bases, and 3 bases lay outside the gene matches. The CDR3 sequence: CASSSSGGEQYV. In nucleotides, the CDR3 is TGTGCCAGCAGTTCGTCAGGGGGCGAGCAGTACGTC.

The chain uses TRBV7-8 and TRBJ1-6; no definite D call. Trimming cost V 1 base and J 9 bases, with 7 bases left between them. Germline V lookup: CDR1 SGHVS, CDR2 FQNEAQ. The CDR3 loop spans 13 amino acids. The CDR3 DNA sequence: TGTGCCAGCAGCTTAGAAGAGGGTTCACCCCTCCACTTT. Translating gives CASSLEEGSPLHF.

This chain connects TRBV30 to TRBJ1-1; the match to TRBD1 covers 7 bases. The V gene end was trimmed by 3 bases and the J gene end by 6 bases; junction bases not matched to a gene: 10. This CDR3 has 14 amino acids. Per germline, CDR1 GTSNPN and CDR2 SVGIG (reference sequence). CDR3 sequence (DNA): TGTGCCTGGAGGACGGGAACAGGGGACCCTGAAGCTTTCTTT. It is translated as CAWRTGTGDPEAFF.

The chain is built from TRBV30 and TRBJ1-6, with D perhaps matching TRBD1 (5 bases). Germline lookup yields CDR1 GTSNPN and CDR2 SVGIG (reference sequence). With 2 bases removed from V and 8 bases from J, the gap between germline ends came to 7 bases. The CDR3 contains 12 residues. CDR3 DNA sequence: TGTGCCTGGAGTTGGGGGGATTCACCCCTCCACTTT. Its protein product is CAWSWGDSPLHF.

The CDR3 region has the DNA TGTGCCAGCAGCTTCTCTGGACAGGGGACCTCTGGAAACACCATATATTTT. Protein sequence: CASSFSGQGTSGNTIYF. This chain connects TRBV7-2 to TRBJ1-3; TRBD1 aligns across 9 bases. The J segment lost 0 bases and the V segment lost 3 bases, leaving 6 bases of the junction unmatched. CDR3 size: 17 residues. Germline loops: CDR1 SGHTA, CDR2 FQGNSA.

This clone has a handful of counts. This chain connects TRBV13 to TRBJ1-6; no clear D. The CDR3 covers 16 residues. Germline V gene data show CDR1 as PRHDT and CDR2 as FYEKMQ (reference sequence). V lost 7 bases and J 3 bases, leaving 16 bases between the germline ends. The CDR3 region has the DNA TGTGCCAGCACCCCCGTGGGAGGGCACTATAATTCACCCCTCCACTTT. As protein: CASTPVGGHYNSPLHF.

V and J are TRBV15 and TRBJ1-5; D possibly corresponds to TRBD1 (6 bases). V lost 3 bases and J 2 bases, leaving 17 bases between the germline ends. Per the germline V gene, CDR1 is LNHNV and CDR2 is YYDKDF (reference sequence). CDR3 length: 17 amino acids. The CDR3 DNA is TGTGCCACCAGCAGGACCAGAGGGGGTAGGGGCAATCAGCCCCAGCATTTT. It is translated as CATSRTRGGRGNQPQHF.

The count of this clone is one. The chain joins TRBV18 to TRBJ1-2; D uncertain. Germline loops: CDR1 KGHSH, CDR2 LQKENI. V was cut by 2 bases and J by 2 bases, with 15 bases left in between. The CDR3 consists of 16 residues. CDR3 region: CASSPGRKLQNYGYTF. CDR3 bases: TGTGCCAGCTCACCAGGCAGAAAATTACAAAACTATGGCTACACCTTC.

The chain links TRBV28 to TRBJ2-3, with 7 bases lining up with TRBD1. CDR3 size: 15 residues. CDR1 MDHEN and CDR2 SYDVKM come from the germline V gene. Unmatched junction bases numbered 10, after V lost 7 bases and J lost 3 bases. The CDR3 reads CASNPTGVETDTQYF. CDR3 nucleotides: TGTGCCAGCAACCCAACAGGGGTGGAAACAGATACGCAGTATTTT.

The gene calls are TRBV6-2 or TRBV6-3 and TRBJ1-1; the D gene is possibly TRBD1 (5 bases). There are 14 residues in the CDR3. Germline V lookup: CDR1 MNHEY, CDR2 SVGEGT. V shed 4 bases and J shed 6 bases, with 15 bases lying between them. The CDR3 nucleotides are TGTGCCAGCAGTTTCCGCAGGGTCAAAGCTGAAGCTTTCTTT. Encoded protein: CASSFRRVKAEAFF.

The chain employs TRBV5-1 and TRBJ1-6; 9 bases line up with TRBD1. After removal of 1 base from V and 7 bases from J, the junction contained 6 bases not matched to a gene. The V gene's germline CDR1 is SGHRS and CDR2 YFSETQ. The CDR3 has 16 residues. Written as DNA, the CDR3 is TGCGCCAGCAGCTTGTACGCCGGGACAGGGAATTCACCCCTCCACTTT. It codes for CASSLYAGTGNSPLHF.

The CDR3 region has the DNA TGTGCCAGCAGCCTCTTTGACACCGGGGAGCTGTTTTTT. This encodes CASSLFDTGELFF. The chain couples TRBV6-5 to TRBJ2-2; no firm D call. The CDR3 length is 13 residues. Trimming pared 6 bases from V and 3 bases from J, leaving 8 bases between. Germline CDR1 reads MNHEY; CDR2 reads SVGAGI.

The rearrangement links TRBV4-1 to TRBJ1-4; D is possibly TRBD1 (5 bases). This CDR3 region has 16 residues. Germline V lookup: CDR1 MGHRA, CDR2 YSYEKL. V was pared by 0 bases and J by 7 bases, with 15 bases between. This CDR3 is CASSQEPPQGGEKLFF. CDR3 nucleotides: TGCGCCAGCAGCCAAGAGCCCCCGCAGGGAGGTGAAAAACTGTTTTTT.

The J gene is TRBJ2-1, the V gene TRBV2, with TRBD2 matching over 15 bases. The germline CDR1 and CDR2 sequences are SNHLY and FYNNEI. V was clipped by 2 bases and J by 5 bases; unmatched bases: 19. This CDR3 contains 22 residues. CDR3: CASSESPRFGLAGGPVDNEQFF. CDR3 bases: TGTGCCAGCAGTGAAAGCCCAAGATTTGGACTAGCGGGGGGGCCCGTGGACAATGAGCAGTTCTTC.